This T cell receptor (beta chain) appears in the sequencing data of a study of blood T cells in healthy people across ages. After removal of 4 bases from V and 4 bases from J, the junction contained 7 bases not matched to a gene. CDR3 length: 16 amino acids. Germline CDR1 reads LNHNV; CDR2 reads YYDKDF (reference sequence). A second PCR of roughly 6 to 12 cycles used a sample-barcoded 5' primer and a J-beta primer mix. Each single sample gave us at least 2.5 million CDR3-containing paired-end reads. TCRdb re-derived calls from the 5' RACE reads in MiXCR, one entry per CDR3 protein. The sample carries 710,000 or so distinct CDR3 sequences, 32% recorded once. This clonotype was seen repeatedly, ten times or more. Its antigen remains unknown. Study outcomes and limitations: Shifts in expanded clonotypes may have been confounded by donor CMV status, which was unknown.

The receptor comes from a woman older than 75 in good health. The sample was blood. The chain has TRBV15 and TRBJ2-3; 11 nucleotides match TRBD2. CDR3 DNA: TGTGCCACCAGCAATAGGGCTAGCGGGGGGTCAGATACGCAGTATTTT. It codes for CATSNRASGGSDTQYF.